This T cell receptor (beta chain) was profiled in a study of CD8 T cells in Susac syndrome. Regarding the study as a whole: The authors acknowledged that their TCR sequencing and HLA analysis involved a relatively small number of individuals.

From blood CD8+ and CD4+ T cells, the TCR beta chain was sequenced. The CD8+ and CD4+ T cells were negatively isolated, with the TEMRA cells enriched by FACS. On this clonotype itself: Its target is unknown.

Reverse transcription used about 0.45 to 1 ug RNA and random hexamers. An immunoSEQ multiplex PCR amplified TCR beta CDR3 over 54 Vbeta and 13 Jbeta. TCRdb re-called the immunoSEQ multiplex PCR reads through MiXCR, storing one row per CDR3 protein. This table has fewer than 300,000 distinct CDR3 sequences, around 84% appearing once. The CDR3 extends over 11 amino acids. Germline lookup yields CDR1 SNHLY and CDR2 FYNNEI. V shed 8 bases and J 7 bases; nucleotides not matched to a gene: 4. The source is a human donor with multiple sclerosis. The material sequenced was CD8+ T cells from PBMCs. V is TRBV2 and J is TRBJ2-7, with 8 nucleotides matching TRBD1. The CDR3 protein is CASQGAREQYF. In nucleotides, the CDR3 is TGTGCCAGCCAGGGGGCGCGAGAGCAGTACTTC.